The clone carrying this T cell receptor beta chain was detected a few times. The antigen remains undetermined. The entry originates in a study of cytomegalovirus exposure and HLA in healthy donors. Study-level information: Falling in the Caucasian-associated ancestry cluster were 80% to 90% of under 450 genotyped donors.

The primer mix had 60 Vbeta and 13 Jbeta primers. Here immunoSEQ multiplex PCR was the method, and the copy in TCRdb shows in-frame clones only, minus some. This sample has around 120,000 clones, with approximately 70% found just once. Donors consisted of healthy bone marrow donors. CDR1 is SGHNT and CDR2 is YENEEA in the germline V gene. CDR3 size: 15 residues. V was trimmed by 1 base and J by 0 bases, leaving 8 bases between them. Findings of the study overall: As confirmed in vitro, a few CMV-associated chains were specific for CMV antigens. In an earlier analysis, productive rearrangement rates for most beta V segments clustered near 87% or 30%.

Material for sequencing was PBMCs. This rearrangement joins TRBV11-3 to TRBJ2-3, with D possibly being TRBD2 (5 bases). The TCR comes from a woman in her sixties in good health and CMV-seropositive. CDR3 protein: CASSLGLPSTDTQYF. DNA for the CDR3: TGTGCCAGCAGCTTAGGACTACCAAGCACAGATACGCAGTATTTT. Full variable domain (outside the CDR3, taken from reference TRBV11-3 and TRBJ2-3): EAGVVQSPRYKIIEKKQPVAFWCNPISGHNTLYWYLQNLGQGPELLIRYENEEAVDDSQLPKDRFSAERLKGVDSTLKIQPAELGDSAVYLCASSLGLPSTDTQYFGPGTRLTVL.